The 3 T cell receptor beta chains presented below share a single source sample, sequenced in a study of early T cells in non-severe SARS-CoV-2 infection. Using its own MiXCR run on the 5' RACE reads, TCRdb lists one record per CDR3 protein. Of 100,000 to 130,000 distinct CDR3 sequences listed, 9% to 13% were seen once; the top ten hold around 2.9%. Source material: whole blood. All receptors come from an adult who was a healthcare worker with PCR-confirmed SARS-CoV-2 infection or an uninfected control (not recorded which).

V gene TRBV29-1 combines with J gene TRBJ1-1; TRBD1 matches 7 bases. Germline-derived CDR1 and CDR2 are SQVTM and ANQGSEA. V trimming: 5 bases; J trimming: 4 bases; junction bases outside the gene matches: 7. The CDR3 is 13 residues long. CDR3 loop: CSVSRGGTTEAFF. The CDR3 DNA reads TGCAGCGTTTCCAGGGGGGGGACCACTGAAGCTTTCTTT.

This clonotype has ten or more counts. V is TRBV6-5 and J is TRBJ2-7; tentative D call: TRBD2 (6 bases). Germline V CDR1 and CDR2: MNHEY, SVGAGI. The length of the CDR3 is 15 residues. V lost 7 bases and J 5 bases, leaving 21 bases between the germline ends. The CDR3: CASTKGGAELDEQYF. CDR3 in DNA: TGTGCCAGCACCAAGGGAGGCGCGGAATTAGACGAGCAGTACTTC.

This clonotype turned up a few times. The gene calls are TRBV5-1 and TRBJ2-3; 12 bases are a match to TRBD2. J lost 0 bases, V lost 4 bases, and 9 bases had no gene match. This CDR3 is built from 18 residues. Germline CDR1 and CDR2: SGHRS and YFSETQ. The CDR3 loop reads CASSNSGTSGLSTDTQYF. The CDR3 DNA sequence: TGCGCCAGCAGCAACTCCGGGACTAGCGGGCTTAGCACAGATACGCAGTATTTT.